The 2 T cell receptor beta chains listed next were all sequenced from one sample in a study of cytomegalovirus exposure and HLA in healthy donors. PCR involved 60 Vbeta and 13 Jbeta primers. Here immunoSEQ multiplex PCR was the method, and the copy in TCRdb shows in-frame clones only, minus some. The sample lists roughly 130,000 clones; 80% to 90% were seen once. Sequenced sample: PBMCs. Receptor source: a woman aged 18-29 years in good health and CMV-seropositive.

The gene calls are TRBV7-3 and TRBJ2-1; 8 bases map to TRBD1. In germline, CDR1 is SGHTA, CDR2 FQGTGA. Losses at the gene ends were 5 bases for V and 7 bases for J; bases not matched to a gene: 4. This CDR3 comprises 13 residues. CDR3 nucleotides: TGTGCCAGCAGCACAAGGACAGGGAATGAGCAGTTCTTC. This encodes CASSTRTGNEQFF. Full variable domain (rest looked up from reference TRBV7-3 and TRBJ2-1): GAGVSQTPSNKVTEKGKYVELRCDPISGHTALYWYRQSLGQGPEFLIYFQGTGAADDSGLPNDRFFAVRPEGSVSTLKIQRTERGDSAVYLCASSTRTGNEQFFGPGTRLTVL.

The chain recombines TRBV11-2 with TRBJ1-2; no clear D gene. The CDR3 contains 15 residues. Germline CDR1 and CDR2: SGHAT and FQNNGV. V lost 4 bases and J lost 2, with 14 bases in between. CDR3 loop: CASSSIIRENYGYTF. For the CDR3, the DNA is TGTGCCAGCAGCTCCATCATAAGGGAGAACTATGGCTACACCTTC.